A single TCR beta chain is shown here with its context. There are a few counts of this clonotype. Its antigen is still unknown. The record has no base qualities; no much larger clone is one base away. Per the germline V gene, MGHRA is the CDR1 and YSYEKL is the CDR2. Here V drops 0 bases and J drops 2 bases, and the junction holds 7 bases not matched to any gene. From the cysteine through the phenylalanine, the CDR3 covers 17 amino acids. Just the 51-base CDR3 DNA is kept, in frame starting at base 1. The data were taken from a study of early T cells in non-severe SARS-CoV-2 infection (dated by TCRdb to the early 2020s). Regarding the research as a whole: Because TCR sequencing relied on bulk RNA taken from unsorted whole blood, pairing of alpha and beta chains was not possible.

A case-control design nested within a healthcare worker cohort in London, UK, was used, with weekly nasopharyngeal swab PCR tests and blood sampling performed. Between 23 and 31 March 2020, the week of the UK lockdown, healthcare workers were enrolled and then followed up weekly for as long as 16 weeks. Library construction relied on 5' RACE. TCRdb records NextSeq 500 as the sequencer. The TCR library protocol attached unique molecular identifiers to individual cDNA molecules to correct for sequencing error and PCR bias. Both TCR alpha and beta chains were sequenced, and tight co-correlation was observed between alpha and beta sequence abundances in each sample. In the paper's pipeline: Decombinator V4 was used to annotate the V gene, J gene and CDR3 of the TCR sequences. TCRs were defined as expanded if a significant change between any two time points was detected under a Poisson model with p below 0.0001. Abundances of TCRs were expressed as counts per million after normalisation to the total number of TCRs sequenced in each sample. TRAV1-2 paired with TRAJ12, TRAJ20 or TRAJ33 defined MAIT TCRs, while TRAV10 paired with TRAJ18 defined iNKT TCRs. A search of VDJdb, accessed on 1 November 2021, was run for TCRs annotated to CMV, EBV and SARS-CoV-2, with TCRs annotated for multiple antigens excluded. Through fastp at Q25 and MiXCR, TCRdb rebuilt clones from the public reads, retaining in-frame beta chains. Every entry covers one CDR3 protein and lists the most common genes and DNA from its rows. These V and J calls are TCRdb output, not the study's own analysis. The table for this sample lists over 75,000 distinct CDR3 sequences; over 10% of them were counted only once. Approximately 2.4% of the sample comes from the top ten.

Broad study findings and their caveats: VDJdb matching was skewed toward anti-spike CD8 responses, so virus-specific expansions were likely underestimated and private and CD4 specificities were missed.

The chain joins TRBV4-1 to TRBJ2-7, with TRBD1 matching 10 junction bases. Sequencing was carried out using whole blood. This sequence was found in an adult who was a healthcare worker with PCR-confirmed SARS-CoV-2 infection or an uninfected control (not recorded which). The nucleotides are TGCGCCAGCAGCCAAGACGTCGCCGGGACAGGGGCCTACGAGCAGTACTTC. Translated, this gives CASSQDVAGTGAYEQYF.